The 3 T cell receptor beta chains in this list originate from one sample, sequenced in a study of CD4+ T cells in melanoma. The assay was immunoSEQ multiplex PCR, and TCRdb's table has in-frame clones only and misses some. The sample includes roughly 50,000 clones, 89% of them seen just once. Sequencing was performed on peripheral blood. Every receptor here comes from a human donor with melanoma.

This chain uses TRBV6-5 with TRBJ2-7, with a weak D call TRBD1 (5 bases). With 1 base removed from V and 2 bases from J, the gap between germline ends came to 9 bases. The germline gives CDR1 MNHEY, CDR2 SVGAGI. The CDR3 runs 14 residues. CDR3 DNA sequence: TGTGCCAGCAGTTACTTCAAAGGGGCCTACGAGCAGTACTTC. Its translation is CASSYFKGAYEQYF.

The rearrangement links TRBV27 to TRBJ2-2; either TRBD1 or TRBD2 may supply D (5 bases each). Looked up from germline, CDR1 is MNHEY and CDR2 is SMNVEV (reference sequence). The V end was cut by 3 bases, the J end by 5 bases, with 13 bases between. The CDR3 extends over 15 amino acids. CDR3 sequence reads: CASSLLGPGTGELFF. Written as DNA, the CDR3 is TGTGCCAGCAGTTTGTTGGGACCGGGGACCGGGGAGCTGTTTTTT.

A few counts support this clone. This rearrangement joins TRBV9 to TRBJ1-3; D is possibly TRBD1 (5 bases). Per the germline V gene, CDR1 is SGDLS and CDR2 is YYNGEE. Trimming removed 4 bases from V and 3 bases from J, with 8 bases in between. This CDR3 has 13 amino acids. The CDR3 sequence is CASSTGVGNTIYF. CDR3 DNA sequence: TGTGCCAGCAGCACGGGGGTTGGAAACACCATATATTTT.